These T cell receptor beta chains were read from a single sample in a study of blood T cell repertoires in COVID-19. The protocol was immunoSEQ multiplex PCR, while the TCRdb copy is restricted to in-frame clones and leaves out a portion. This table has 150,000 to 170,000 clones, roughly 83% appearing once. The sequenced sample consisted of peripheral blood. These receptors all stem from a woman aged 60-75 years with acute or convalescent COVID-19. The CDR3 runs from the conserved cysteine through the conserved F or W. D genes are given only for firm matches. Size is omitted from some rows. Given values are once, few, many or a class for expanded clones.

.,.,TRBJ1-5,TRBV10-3,TGTGCCATCAAGAGGGAGGTGAATCAGCCCCAGCATTTT,CAIKREVNQPQHF
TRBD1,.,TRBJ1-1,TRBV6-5,TGTGCCAGCAGTTCCCGACAGGGGGAGGGGAACACTGAAGCTTTCTTT,CASSSRQGEGNTEAFF
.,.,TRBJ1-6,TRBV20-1,TGCAGTGCTAGTCTCAGGTCGGATTATAATTCACCCCTCCACTTT,CSASLRSDYNSPLHF
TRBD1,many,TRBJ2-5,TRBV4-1,TGCGCCAGCAGCCAAGATTTACAGGGGGAATGGGAGACCCAGTACTTC,CASSQDLQGEWETQYF
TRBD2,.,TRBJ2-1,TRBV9,TGTGCCAGCAGCGCTAGACTAGCGGGGTATCGGGGTGAGCAGTTCTTC,CASSARLAGYRGEQFF
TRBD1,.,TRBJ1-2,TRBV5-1,TGCGCCAGCAGCCTCCGGACAGGGGACGGCTACACCTTC,CASSLRTGDGYTF
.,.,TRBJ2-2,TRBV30,TGTGCCTGGAAGAAGGGGTTAAACACCGGGGAGCTGTTTTTT,CAWKKGLNTGELFF
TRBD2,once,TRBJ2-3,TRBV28,TGTGCCAGCAGTCGAGGACTAGCGGGTACGCAGTATTTT,CASSRGLAGTQYF
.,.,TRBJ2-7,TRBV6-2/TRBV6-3,TGTGCCAGCAGTTCCCCTTTGACACCCTACGAGCAGTACTTC,CASSSPLTPYEQYF
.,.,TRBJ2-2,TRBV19,TGTGCCAGTAGTATTCCCCTAGCCGGGGAGCTGTTTTTT,CASSIPLAGELFF
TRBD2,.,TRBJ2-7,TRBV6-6,TGTGCCAGCAGTTCCCTTAGCGGGGGGGCCCATGAGCAGTACTTC,CASSSLSGGAHEQYF
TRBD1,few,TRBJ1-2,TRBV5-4,TGTGCCAGCAGCTTGACAGGGGGCGTCCTCCGCCATGGCTACACCTTC,CASSLTGGVLRHGYTF
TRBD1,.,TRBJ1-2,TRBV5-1,TGCGCCAGCAGCTTGGGACAGGGGAGGACTTCCTATGGCTACACCTTC,CASSLGQGRTSYGYTF
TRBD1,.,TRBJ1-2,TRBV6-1,TGTGCCAGCAGTGAAGGGGGGACAGGGGATAACTATGGCTACACCTTC,CASSEGGTGDNYGYTF
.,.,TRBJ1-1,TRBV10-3,TGTGCCATCAGTGAGTCGGAGCTTGCTGAAGCTTTCTTT,CAISESELAEAFF
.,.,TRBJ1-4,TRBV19,TGTGCCAGTAGTGTCGGCAGGATTGAAAAACTGTTTTTT,CASSVGRIEKLFF
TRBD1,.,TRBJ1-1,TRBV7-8,TGTGCCAGCAGCCCCCCAAGACAGGGTGTGAACACTGAAGTTTTCTTT,CASSPPRQGVNTEVFF
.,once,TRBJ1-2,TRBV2,TGTGCCAGCAGTGAAGACAGACATAACTATGGCTACACCTTC,CASSEDRHNYGYTF
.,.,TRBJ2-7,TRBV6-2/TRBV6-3,TGTGCCAGCAGTGGCCAGACCTACGAGCAGTACTTC,CASSGQTYEQYF
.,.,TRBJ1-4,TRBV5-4,TGTGCCAGCAGCTTGGCCGGCAGTGGAGTCAGTGAAAAACTGTTTTTT,CASSLAGSGVSEKLFF
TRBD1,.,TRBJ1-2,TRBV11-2,TGTGCCAGCAGCCCAGGGGGCGTCTATGGCTACACCTTC,CASSPGGVYGYTF
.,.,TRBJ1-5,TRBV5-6,TGTGCCAGCAGCTTGAGCCCCCTACAGCCCCAGCATTTT,CASSLSPLQPQHF
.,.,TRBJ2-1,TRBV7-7,TGTGCTAGCAGCCTGGGTCAGGGGTCCTACAATGAGCAGTTCTTC,CASSLGQGSYNEQFF
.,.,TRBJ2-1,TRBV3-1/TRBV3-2,TGTGCCAGCAGCCGCAGGGAAGTGGGTGAGCAGTTCTTC,CASSRREVGEQFF
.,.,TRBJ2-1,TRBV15,TGTGCCACCAGCAGCCCCTGGGCTTCAAACAATGAGCAGTTCTTC,CATSSPWASNNEQFF
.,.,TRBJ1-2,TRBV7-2,TGTGCCAGCAGCCCGAGGAACGAGGCGGCTGGCTACACCTTC,CASSPRNEAAGYTF
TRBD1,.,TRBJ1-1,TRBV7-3,TGTGCCAGCAGCTCAGGGGACAGGAACACTGAAGCTTTCTTT,CASSSGDRNTEAFF
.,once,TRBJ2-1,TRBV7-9,TGTGCCAGCAGCCCCCGGGGTAGCTCCTACAATGAGCAGTTCTTC,CASSPRGSSYNEQFF
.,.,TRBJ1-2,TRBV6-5,TGTGCCACCCATTCGGCCGACAGGTGGACGGAAGGCTACACCTTC,CATHSADRWTEGYTF
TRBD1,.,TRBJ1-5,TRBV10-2,TGCGCCAGCAGTGAGGGGGACAGGCGCAATCAGCCCCAGCATTTT,CASSEGDRRNQPQHF
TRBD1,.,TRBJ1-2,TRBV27,TGTGCCAGCAGTTCTGGACAGGGGCGGTTTGGCTACACCTTC,CASSSGQGRFGYTF
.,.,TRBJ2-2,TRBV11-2,TGTGCCAGCAGCTTTCCCTCGCAGGGAATTAACACCGGGGAGCTGTTTTTT,CASSFPSQGINTGELFF
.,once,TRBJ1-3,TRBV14,TGTGCCAGAACAACAGACTCTGGAAACACCATATATTTT,CARTTDSGNTIYF
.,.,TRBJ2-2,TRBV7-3,TGTGCCAGCAGTTCCGGGACTTTCAACACCGGGGAGCTGTTTTTT,CASSSGTFNTGELFF
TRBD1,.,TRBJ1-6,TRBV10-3,TGTGCCATCAGCGTTGACAGGGGTAATAATTCACCCCTCCACTTT,CAISVDRGNNSPLHF
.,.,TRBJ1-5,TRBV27,TGTGCCAGCAGTCTGAACCGGTACAATCAGCCCCAGCATTTT,CASSLNRYNQPQHF
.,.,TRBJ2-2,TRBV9,TGTGCCAGCAGCGTAGTTCCAGGAAACACCGGGGAGCTGTTTTTT,CASSVVPGNTGELFF
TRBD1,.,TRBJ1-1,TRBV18,TGTGCCAGCTCACCACAACAGGGGGACACTGAAGCTTTCTTT,CASSPQQGDTEAFF
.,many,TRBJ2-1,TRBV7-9,TGTGCCAGCAGCCCCGGTGGCAATGAGCAGTTCTTC,CASSPGGNEQFF
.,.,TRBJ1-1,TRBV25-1,TGTGCCAGCACAGGGCCCTACCCGAACACTGAAGCTTTCTTT,CASTGPYPNTEAFF
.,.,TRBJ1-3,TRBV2,TGTGCCAGCAGCGCTGTGGGGAGCACCATATATTTT,CASSAVGSTIYF
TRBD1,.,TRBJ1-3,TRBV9,TGTGCCAGCAGCCCGACAGGGCTCTCTGGAAACACCATATATTTT,CASSPTGLSGNTIYF
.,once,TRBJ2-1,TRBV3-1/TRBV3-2,TGTGCCAGCAGCTCCTACCCTTACAATGAGCAGTTCTTC,CASSSYPYNEQFF
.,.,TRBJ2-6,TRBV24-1,TGTGCCACCAGTGACATTCCTTCGACTAATGGGGCCAACGTCCTGACTTTC,CATSDIPSTNGANVLTF
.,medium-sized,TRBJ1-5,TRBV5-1,TGCGCCAGCAGCTTGGAGGGGGACAAGCCCCAGCATTTT,CASSLEGDKPQHF
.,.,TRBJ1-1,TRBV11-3,TGTGCCAGCAGCCCAGATCCGAACACTGAAGCTTTCTTT,CASSPDPNTEAFF
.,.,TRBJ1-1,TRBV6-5,TGTGCCATCGGGACCGGGGGAGGCACTGAAGCTTTCTTT,CAIGTGGGTEAFF
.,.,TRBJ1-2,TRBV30,TGTGCCTGGAGTGTACTGGAGGGAAGTGGCTACACCTTC,CAWSVLEGSGYTF
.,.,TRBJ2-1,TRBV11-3,TGTGCCAGCAGCTTAGATGGCGGCATTAGCTCCTACAATGAGCAGTTCTTC,CASSLDGGISSYNEQFF
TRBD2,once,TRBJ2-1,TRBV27,TGTGCCAGCAGTTTACTCCTAGCGGGGGGGGAAAATGAGCAGTTCTTC,CASSLLLAGGENEQFF
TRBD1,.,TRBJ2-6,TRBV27,TGTGCCAGCAGTACCAGGACAGGGGCTGGGGCCAACGTCCTGACTTTC,CASSTRTGAGANVLTF
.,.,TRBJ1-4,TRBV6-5,TGTGCCAGCAGTTACTCGTTCAGGGCGGAGGAAAAACTGTTTTTT,CASSYSFRAEEKLFF
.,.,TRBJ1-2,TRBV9,TGTGCCAGCAGCCCTAGCGGGGGAGGCTACACCTTC,CASSPSGGGYTF
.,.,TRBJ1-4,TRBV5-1,TGCGCCAGCAGCTTCTCTCAACAGGATGCAACTAATGAAAAACTGTTTTTT,CASSFSQQDATNEKLFF
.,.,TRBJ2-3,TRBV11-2,TGTGCCAGCAGCCGATGGGCAGGGGAGCCGGGAGATACGCAGTATTTT,CASSRWAGEPGDTQYF